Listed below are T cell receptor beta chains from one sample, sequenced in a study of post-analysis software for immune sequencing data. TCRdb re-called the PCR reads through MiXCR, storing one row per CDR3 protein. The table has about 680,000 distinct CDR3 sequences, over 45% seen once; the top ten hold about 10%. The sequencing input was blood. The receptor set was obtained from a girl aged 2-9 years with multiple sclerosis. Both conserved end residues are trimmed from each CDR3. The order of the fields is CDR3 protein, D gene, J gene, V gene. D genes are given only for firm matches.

cdr3_aa: ASSLVAGGTGELF
d_call: TRBD2
j_call: TRBJ2-2
v_call: TRBV12-3/TRBV12-4

cdr3_aa: ASTTTLAGAGEQF
d_call: TRBD2
j_call: TRBJ2-1
v_call: TRBV6-2/TRBV6-3

cdr3_aa: SARDSGGGEKLF
d_call: -
j_call: TRBJ1-4
v_call: TRBV20-1

cdr3_aa: ASSLDGSGGPQETQY
d_call: TRBD1
j_call: TRBJ2-5
v_call: TRBV7-9

cdr3_aa: SARGGHGGYT
d_call: -
j_call: TRBJ1-2
v_call: TRBV20-1

cdr3_aa: SARDGGQGDTGELF
d_call: TRBD1
j_call: TRBJ2-2
v_call: TRBV20-1

cdr3_aa: ASSQSPREQY
d_call: -
j_call: TRBJ2-7
v_call: TRBV7-2

cdr3_aa: VSSPPGQDYGYT
d_call: TRBD1
j_call: TRBJ1-2
v_call: TRBV6-2/TRBV6-3

cdr3_aa: SVGQGGGELF
d_call: -
j_call: TRBJ2-2
v_call: TRBV29-1

cdr3_aa: STRIGNQPQH
d_call: -
j_call: TRBJ1-5
v_call: TRBV20-1

cdr3_aa: ASSLLVENNEQF
d_call: -
j_call: TRBJ2-1
v_call: TRBV7-6

cdr3_aa: ASSMPGVLGYT
d_call: -
j_call: TRBJ1-2
v_call: TRBV19